A single TCR beta chain is shown here with its context. The specificity of this receptor is unknown. Base qualities were left out, and no much larger clone turns up one base away. Library method: the immunoSEQ multiplex PCR assay. TCRdb took this table from immuneACCESS and kept in-frame rearrangements with V and J called. Such tables lack part of the clones; where checked against another copy, unresolved V genes explain under half of the gap, and the rest is unexplained. This sample is represented by around 35,000 clones; about 91% of them were singletons. The biggest ten clones account for 0.43% of the sample. The data stem from a study of T cell changes during pregnancy in multiple sclerosis (dated by TCRdb to 2018 to 2020). The study in broad terms: In women with multiple sclerosis, the researchers looked at how the T cell repertoire shifted as pregnancy progressed.

CDR1 and CDR2, per the germline V gene, are SGHTA and FQGTGA. V is reduced by 5 bases and J by 5 bases, leaving a spacing of 18 bases between them. The CDR3, from cysteine to phenylalanine, totals 15 residues. Of all the DNA, just the CDR3 is kept, 45 bases in frame from base 1. The sequencing here drew on CD4+ T cells from peripheral blood mononuclear cells, taken in the third trimester of pregnancy. The receptor's source is a female donor in good health, enrolled as a control in a pregnancy study. The chain joins TRBV7-3 to TRBJ2-5; the D gene is possibly TRBD2, with 7 bases matching. The CDR3 has the sequence CASSPTGGGPETQYF. The nucleotide sequence is TGTGCCAGCAGCCCCACTGGGGGGGGCCCCGAGACCCAGTACTTC.